Below are 3 T cell receptor beta chains sequenced from a single sample in a study of CD8+ T cells in alopecia areata. As the sequencing template, cDNA was produced by extracting RNA and reverse transcribing it. TCRdb's table, derived via immunoSEQ multiplex PCR, lists solely in-frame clones and lacks some. In the table there are 150,000 to 200,000 clones, around three fifths of which are singletons. Specified treatment: oral pan-JAK inhibitor, 5-10 mg twice daily. Here the sequenced sample was CD4+ T cells sorted from blood, taken between weeks 47 and 50, from a patient treated with tofacitinib. These receptors originate from a human donor with alopecia areata.

CDR3 in DNA: TGTGCCAGCAGCGGTTCCGGGACCTCCTACGAGCAGTACTTC. Translating it yields CASSGSGTSYEQYF. The chain recombines TRBV9 with TRBJ2-7, with D perhaps given as TRBD1 or TRBD2 (5 bases each). Germline V gene lookup returns CDR1 SGDLS and CDR2 YYNGEE. Trimming removed 3 bases from V and 0 bases from J, with 10 bases in between. The CDR3 loop spans 14 amino acids.

This chain uses TRBV5-1 with TRBJ1-6; TRBD1 matches at 8 bases. This CDR3 is built from 14 residues. Germline CDR1 SGHRS, CDR2 YFSETQ. The junction had 6 bases not matched to a gene; V was cut back by 7 bases and J by 6 bases. CDR3 region: CASGLDRGNSPLHF. For the CDR3, the DNA is TGCGCCAGCGGCCTAGACAGGGGTAATTCACCCCTCCACTTT. The full variable domain, its missing parts supplied by reference TRBV5-1 and TRBJ1-6, is KAGVTQTPRYLIKTRGQQVTLSCSPISGHRSVSWYQQTPGQGLQFLFEYFSETQRNKGNFPGRFSGRQFSNSRSEMNVSTLELGDSALYLCASGLDRGNSPLHFGNGTRLTVT.

The rearrangement uses TRBV9 and TRBJ2-2; a weak D match, TRBD1 (5 bases). V was trimmed by 4 bases and J by 3 bases, leaving 10 bases between them. Germline CDR1 reads SGDLS; CDR2 reads YYNGEE. The CDR3 spans 14 residues. The CDR3 loop is CASSLRQYTGELFF. The CDR3 nucleotides read TGTGCCAGCAGCCTCCGACAGTACACCGGGGAGCTGTTTTTT. The full variable domain, its missing parts supplied by reference TRBV9 and TRBJ2-2, is DSGVTQTPKHLITATGQRVTLRCSPRSGDLSVYWYQQSLDQGLQFLIQYYNGEERAKGNILERFSAQQFPDLHSELNLSSLELGDSALYFCASSLRQYTGELFFGEGSRLTVL.